Following are 20 T cell receptor beta chains from one sample sequenced in a study of cytotoxic CD8 clonotypes in ibrutinib-treated CLL. The method was immunoSEQ multiplex PCR; TCRdb's version includes in-frame clones alone and lacks a portion of them. This sample has about 180,000 clones, with under 85% found just once. The sequences come from PBMCs, collected after 24 months of ibrutinib treatment. The receptors shown here come from a human donor with chronic lymphocytic leukemia.

V usage is TRBV6-5 and J usage is TRBJ1-2; possibly TRBD1 for D (6 bases). There are 12 residues in the CDR3. Germline loops: CDR1 MNHEY, CDR2 SVGAGI. V was clipped by 5 bases and J by 4 bases, with 8 bases between them. The CDR3 DNA is TGTGCCAGCAGTATAGGGGGCTATGGCTACACCTTC. Amino acids: CASSIGGYGYTF.

The V and J genes are TRBV7-3 and TRBJ1-1; TRBD1 agrees at 7 bases. Trimming at V came to 3 bases and at J to 1 base, leaving 8 bases not matched to a gene. CDR1 SGHTA and CDR2 FQGTGA come from the germline V gene. CDR3 length equals 16 residues. CDR3 in DNA: TGTGCCAGCAGCTTGACACAGGGGAAGAGGAACACTGAAGCTTTCTTT. Amino acids: CASSLTQGKRNTEAFF.

The chain joins TRBV27 to TRBJ1-2, with D possibly matching TRBD1 (5 bases). The CDR3 has 15 amino acids. The ends were cut back, 2 bases at V and 5 bases at J, with 15 bases in the middle. Germline CDR1 reads MNHEY; CDR2 reads SMNVEV (reference sequence). CDR3 sequence (DNA): TGTGCCAGCAGTTTAAGGGAGGGGTTGGGGTATGGCTACACCTTC. It is translated as CASSLREGLGYGYTF.

This chain joins TRBV18 and TRBJ2-3, with 9 bases aligning to TRBD1. The V gene's germline CDR1 is KGHSH and CDR2 LQKENI. The CDR3 is 15 amino acids. Trimming removed 4 bases from V and 5 bases from J; junction bases left unmatched: 7. The CDR3 region is CASSQGQGLRDTQYF. CDR3 bases: TGTGCCAGCTCACAAGGACAGGGGTTGAGAGATACGCAGTATTTT.

This clone was seen a few times. At the DNA level, this CDR3 is encoded by other sequences in the same sample as well. The chain is built from TRBV4-2 and TRBJ2-3, with D unclear. V lost 1 base and J lost 0, with 11 bases in between. Per germline, CDR1 LGHNA and CDR2 YNFKEQ. The length of the CDR3 is 16 residues. The CDR3 region has the DNA TGTGCCAGCAGCCAAGGTAGTAGCACTAGCACAGATACGCAGTATTTT. Amino acids: CASSQGSSTSTDTQYF.

The chain joins TRBV30 to TRBJ2-7; 8 nucleotides match TRBD1. The V and J ends lost 2 bases and 2 bases, in that order; junction bases with no gene match: 14. Germline values: CDR1 GTSNPN, CDR2 SVGIG (reference sequence). This CDR3 region has 17 residues. The CDR3 here is CAWSPTPYLGQAYEQYF. CDR3 bases: TGTGCCTGGAGTCCTACTCCATACCTGGGACAGGCCTACGAGCAGTACTTC.

This chain joins TRBV5-1 and TRBJ2-5; 8 bases agree with TRBD1. The CDR3 is 13 amino acids. Trimming removed 5 bases from V and 1 base from J; junction bases left unmatched: 1. Germline V gives CDR1 SGHRS, CDR2 YFSETQ. The chain's CDR3 is CASRDRAQETQYF. As DNA, the CDR3 is TGCGCCAGCAGGGACAGGGCCCAAGAGACCCAGTACTTC. Together with reference TRBV5-1 and TRBJ2-5, the CDR3 gives the full variable domain: KAGVTQTPRYLIKTRGQQVTLSCSPISGHRSVSWYQQTPGQGLQFLFEYFSETQRNKGNFPGRFSGRQFSNSRSEMNVSTLELGDSALYLCASRDRAQETQYFGPGTRLLVL.

The J gene is TRBJ1-2, the V gene TRBV27; 8 bases match TRBD1. Germline-derived CDR1 and CDR2 are MNHEY and SMNVEV (reference sequence). This CDR3 has 15 residues. Unmatched junction bases numbered 9, after V lost 5 bases and J lost 4 bases. The CDR3 loop reads CASSTATGEGYGYTF. The CDR3 region has the DNA TGTGCCAGCAGTACCGCGACAGGGGAGGGCTATGGCTACACCTTC.

This chain connects TRBV29-1 to TRBJ1-2, with D uncertain. Trimming stripped 5 bases from V and 0 bases from J, with 10 bases between. In germline, CDR1 is SQVTM, CDR2 ANQGSEA. This CDR3 has 13 amino acids. The CDR3 bases are TGCAGCGTTCAACAGACTTCTAACTATGGCTACACCTTC. Translating it yields CSVQQTSNYGYTF. Full variable domain (missing parts from reference TRBV29-1 and TRBJ1-2): SAVISQKPSRDICQRGTSLTIQCQVDSQVTMMFWYRQQPGQSLTLIATANQGSEATYESGFVIDKFPISRPNLTFSTLTVSNMSPEDSSIYLCSVQQTSNYGYTFGSGTRLTVV.

The chain carries TRBV6-6 and TRBJ2-3, with D hard to call. Trimming pared 5 bases from V and 1 base from J, leaving 13 bases between. The germline gives CDR1 MNHNY, CDR2 SVGAGI (reference sequence). This CDR3 comprises 15 residues. CDR3 residues: CASSDSMVRTDTQYF. CDR3 sequence (DNA): TGTGCCAGCAGTGATAGCATGGTCCGCACAGATACGCAGTATTTT.

J is TRBJ2-3 and V is TRBV18; unclear D gene. V lost 1 base, J lost 0 bases, and 14 bases lay in between. The germline CDR1 and CDR2 sequences are KGHSH and LQKENI. The CDR3 loop spans 17 amino acids. DNA for the CDR3: TGTGCCAGCTCACCACGAGAGGTACGACCTAGCACAGATACGCAGTATTTT. Protein: CASSPREVRPSTDTQYF.

The rearrangement joins TRBV4-1 to TRBJ1-1; D is uncertain. Germline V gives CDR1 MGHRA, CDR2 YSYEKL. The CDR3 is 16 amino acids. The V end lost 4 bases, the J end lost 10 bases, and 25 bases lay between the germline ends. Written as DNA, the CDR3 is TGCGCCAGCAGCCTCCCGGCAAAGCGAGCACCTATCCGAGCTTTCTTT. It translates to CASSLPAKRAPIRAFF.

The chain uses TRBV18 and TRBJ2-7, with D possibly TRBD2 on 5 matching bases. Trimming cost V 4 bases and J 2 bases, with 15 bases left between them. Germline CDR1 KGHSH, CDR2 LQKENI. This CDR3 region has 15 residues. CDR3 nucleotide sequence: TGTGCCAGCTCACGGCGGGCAACAGCCACCTACGAGCAGTACTTC. Protein: CASSRRATATYEQYF.

The chain is built from TRBV11-2 and TRBJ1-2; tentatively, D is TRBD1 (5 bases). The length of the CDR3 is 14 residues. Germline CDR1 reads SGHAT; CDR2 reads FQNNGV. The V end was cut by 3 bases, the J end by 4 bases, with 12 bases between. The CDR3, as DNA: TGTGCCAGCAGCTTTCCCGGACATCCCTATGGCTACACCTTC. Its protein is CASSFPGHPYGYTF.

DNA for the CDR3: TGTGCCAGCAGTTACGGGGGATCTGAAGCTTTCTTT. Protein: CASSYGGSEAFF. The chain couples TRBV6-6 to TRBJ1-1, with D possibly TRBD1 on 5 matching bases. The germline gives CDR1 MNHNY, CDR2 SVGAGI (reference sequence). Trimming took off 2 bases at V and 6 bases at J, with 7 bases between the two ends. This CDR3 has 12 amino acids.

The rearrangement joins TRBV9 to TRBJ2-5; 11 nucleotides align to TRBD2. Per the germline V gene, CDR1 is SGDLS and CDR2 is YYNGEE. The CDR3 consists of 16 residues. V lost 4 bases, J lost 3 bases, and 8 bases stayed unmatched. The CDR3 loop is CASSPGVAGGKETQYF. In DNA, the CDR3 is TGTGCCAGCAGCCCAGGGGTAGCGGGAGGGAAAGAGACCCAGTACTTC.

CDR3 sequence: CASSPGRINIQYF. In nucleotides, the CDR3 is TGCGCCAGCAGCCCGGGACGGATAAACATTCAGTACTTC. The rearrangement links TRBV4-3 to TRBJ2-4; the D gene could be TRBD1 or TRBD2 (5 bases each). Germline CDR1 and CDR2: LGHNA and YSLEER. The V end was cut by 4 bases, the J end by 6 bases, with 10 bases between. The CDR3 runs to 13 residues.

This rearrangement joins TRBV27 to TRBJ2-7; D is tentatively TRBD1 or TRBD2 (6 bases each). The V gene's germline CDR1 is MNHEY and CDR2 SMNVEV (reference sequence). V lost 3 bases, J lost 7 bases, and 16 bases lay in between. This CDR3 has 14 amino acids. CDR3 region: CASSFSSGAGEQYF. DNA for the CDR3: TGTGCCAGCAGTTTTTCTTCGGGGGCTGGAGAGCAGTACTTC.

This clone was picked up one time. This chain connects TRBV19 to TRBJ1-4, with 7 bases fitting TRBD1. Germline assignment: CDR1 LNHDA and CDR2 SQIVND (reference sequence). This CDR3 is built from 15 residues. V shed 7 bases and J 4 bases; nucleotides not matched to a gene: 9. DNA of the CDR3: TGTGCCAGTATCGACAGGGTGGGGATTAATGAAAAACTGTTTTTT. Residues: CASIDRVGINEKLFF.

The rearrangement joins TRBV6-5 to TRBJ1-4; the D gene is possibly TRBD1 (5 bases). This CDR3 is 15 amino acids long. From germline, CDR1 is MNHEY and CDR2 SVGAGI. Trimming left V 5 bases short and J 5 bases short, with 15 bases between. The CDR3 sequence is CASSRLDIRNEKLFF. The CDR3 DNA is TGTGCCAGCAGTCGCCTGGACATACGGAATGAAAAACTGTTTTTT.